Listed below are T cell receptor beta chains from one sample, sequenced in a study of T cells in Graves' hyperthyroidism and ophthalmopathy. TCRdb redid the calling of the multiplex PCR reads with MiXCR, one entry per CDR3 protein. This table holds some 650,000 distinct CDR3 sequences, 15% to 20% found once. Sequenced sample: blood. Receptors were obtained from a woman aged 40 to 50 with Graves' ophthalmopathy. Each CDR3 is given with its conserved first and last residue. The D gene is left open where the match is weak. Rows may omit the clone size; those that give it use once, few, many or a size class.

clone_size: many; j_call: TRBJ1-2; d_call: -; v_call: TRBV2; cdr3_nt: TGTGCCAGCATCGGGGTAGCTCGGGGATTCTATGGCTACACCTTC; cdr3_aa: CASIGVARGFYGYTF
clone_size: few; j_call: TRBJ2-1; d_call: -; v_call: TRBV19; cdr3_nt: TGTGCCAGTAGTATCGGCTTGGCTAGCGGTAGGGGGCTTTACAATGAGCAGTTCTTC; cdr3_aa: CASSIGLASGRGLYNEQFF
clone_size: many; j_call: TRBJ2-3; d_call: -; v_call: TRBV2; cdr3_nt: TGTGCCAGCAGACCGGGACTTCCGGCAGATACGCAGTATTTT; cdr3_aa: CASRPGLPADTQYF
clone_size: many; j_call: TRBJ2-3; d_call: -; v_call: TRBV6-2/TRBV6-3; cdr3_nt: TGTGCCAGCAGCTCTCTTCTGAGCACAGATACGCAGTATTTT; cdr3_aa: CASSSLLSTDTQYF
clone_size: many; j_call: TRBJ2-3; d_call: TRBD2; v_call: TRBV18; cdr3_nt: TGTGCCAGCTCATCAATAGCGGGGGGCCTCCCGGATACGCAGTATTTT; cdr3_aa: CASSSIAGGLPDTQYF
clone_size: many; j_call: TRBJ1-5; d_call: TRBD1; v_call: TRBV6-1; cdr3_nt: TGTGCCAGCAGTCCCCGTGGGGGGACAGGACTTAATCAGCCCCAGCATTTT; cdr3_aa: CASSPRGGTGLNQPQHF
clone_size: few; j_call: TRBJ2-1; d_call: TRBD2; v_call: TRBV6-5; cdr3_nt: TGTGCCAGCAGTTACATTTCCGGGACTAGCGGGGGCAATGAGCAGTTCTTC; cdr3_aa: CASSYISGTSGGNEQFF
clone_size: -; j_call: TRBJ1-5; d_call: -; v_call: TRBV20-1; cdr3_nt: TGCAGTGCTTGGGTTGGGGGTCCCAATCAGCCCCAGCATTTT; cdr3_aa: CSAWVGGPNQPQHF
clone_size: many; j_call: TRBJ2-1; d_call: -; v_call: TRBV2; cdr3_nt: TGTGCCAGCAGTGGGTACAATGAGCAGTTCTTC; cdr3_aa: CASSGYNEQFF
clone_size: -; j_call: TRBJ1-3; d_call: -; v_call: TRBV20-1; cdr3_nt: TGCAGTGCTAGGGCCAGGAACTGCTCTGGAAACACCATATATTTT; cdr3_aa: CSARARNCSGNTIYF
clone_size: -; j_call: TRBJ2-1; d_call: TRBD2; v_call: TRBV20-1; cdr3_nt: TGCAGTGCTCGGACTAGCGGGGGGTCGGGGACCTACAATGAGCAGTTCTTC; cdr3_aa: CSARTSGGSGTYNEQFF
clone_size: many; j_call: TRBJ2-1; d_call: -; v_call: TRBV2; cdr3_nt: TGTGCCAGCAGTGCCCGGGACCCCCGCCTCCATGAGCAGTTCTTC; cdr3_aa: CASSARDPRLHEQFF
clone_size: -; j_call: TRBJ1-2; d_call: TRBD1; v_call: TRBV7-2; cdr3_nt: TGTGCCAGCAGCTGGGACAGTTTCCGTGGCTACACCTTC; cdr3_aa: CASSWDSFRGYTF
clone_size: many; j_call: TRBJ2-2; d_call: -; v_call: TRBV3-1; cdr3_nt: TGTGCCAGCAGCCAAGCTAGGAACACCGGGGAGCTGTTTTTT; cdr3_aa: CASSQARNTGELFF
clone_size: once; j_call: TRBJ1-6; d_call: -; v_call: TRBV9; cdr3_nt: TGTGCCAGCAGTAAACAGAATCCCCCTGATTCACCCCTCCACTTT; cdr3_aa: CASSKQNPPDSPLHF
clone_size: many; j_call: TRBJ2-1; d_call: -; v_call: TRBV3-1; cdr3_nt: TGTGCCAGCAGCCAGGACACCAGCTCCTACAATGAGCAGTTCTTT; cdr3_aa: CASSQDTSSYNEQFF
clone_size: many; j_call: TRBJ2-7; d_call: -; v_call: TRBV28; cdr3_nt: TGTGCCAGCAGTTTATCCCCGCCGTACGAGCAGTACTTC; cdr3_aa: CASSLSPPYEQYF
clone_size: many; j_call: TRBJ2-3; d_call: -; v_call: TRBV11-2; cdr3_nt: TGTGCCAGCGTGGGAGCGTCCTACGGCACAGATACGCAGTATTTT; cdr3_aa: CASVGASYGTDTQYF
clone_size: -; j_call: TRBJ2-2; d_call: -; v_call: TRBV7-9; cdr3_nt: TGTGCCAGCAGCACACAAACCGGGGAGCTGTTTTTT; cdr3_aa: CASSTQTGELFF
clone_size: many; j_call: TRBJ2-1; d_call: -; v_call: TRBV19; cdr3_nt: TGTGCCAGTAGTCCCGGGCGGCGGGCTGTCAATGAGCAGTTCTTC; cdr3_aa: CASSPGRRAVNEQFF
clone_size: -; j_call: TRBJ1-4; d_call: -; v_call: TRBV29-1; cdr3_nt: TGCAGCGTTGAAACCGGGCAGGGCCCTGAAAAACTGTTTTTT; cdr3_aa: CSVETGQGPEKLFF
clone_size: many; j_call: TRBJ1-1; d_call: -; v_call: TRBV6-2/TRBV6-3; cdr3_nt: TGTGCCAGCAGTTACTCAGACACTGAAGCTTTCTTT; cdr3_aa: CASSYSDTEAFF
clone_size: -; j_call: TRBJ1-3; d_call: -; v_call: TRBV6-1; cdr3_nt: TGTGCCAGCTGCTTAATCCCGGGCGGAAACACCATATATTTT; cdr3_aa: CASCLIPGGNTIYF
clone_size: few; j_call: TRBJ2-2; d_call: -; v_call: TRBV27; cdr3_nt: TGTGCCAGCAGTTTTTTTCCGGGCCGCGGGACCGGGGAGCTGTTTTTT; cdr3_aa: CASSFFPGRGTGELFF
clone_size: -; j_call: TRBJ1-1; d_call: -; v_call: TRBV14; cdr3_nt: TGTGCCAGCAGCCCCCCCCCGGGGAGCAGGCAAGCTTTCTTT; cdr3_aa: CASSPPPGSRQAFF
clone_size: once; j_call: TRBJ2-5; d_call: -; v_call: TRBV7-9; cdr3_nt: TGTGCCAGCAGCCTACAGGGGGGGGACGGGACCCAGTACTTC; cdr3_aa: CASSLQGGDGTQYF
clone_size: many; j_call: TRBJ2-7; d_call: TRBD1; v_call: TRBV6-2/TRBV6-3; cdr3_nt: TGTGCCAGCAGTGACCAGGGGGCGCACTCCGAGCAGTACTTC; cdr3_aa: CASSDQGAHSEQYF
clone_size: many; j_call: TRBJ2-7; d_call: TRBD1; v_call: TRBV7-2; cdr3_nt: TGTGCCAGCAGCCCCGCCGGGACAGGGGCCTACGAGCAGTACTTC; cdr3_aa: CASSPAGTGAYEQYF
clone_size: many; j_call: TRBJ2-7; d_call: -; v_call: TRBV20-1; cdr3_nt: TGCAGTGCTTCCCACTTACAGAACTCCTACGAGCAGTACTTC; cdr3_aa: CSASHLQNSYEQYF
clone_size: few; j_call: TRBJ2-1; d_call: TRBD2; v_call: TRBV12-3/TRBV12-4; cdr3_nt: TGTGCCAGCAGAGCTAGCGGGAGGGCAAATGAGCAGTTCTTC; cdr3_aa: CASRASGRANEQFF
clone_size: many; j_call: TRBJ2-1; d_call: -; v_call: TRBV18; cdr3_nt: TGTGCCAGCTCACCCGTGACGGGAGTCGGTGAGCAGTTCTTC; cdr3_aa: CASSPVTGVGEQFF
clone_size: many; j_call: TRBJ2-5; d_call: TRBD2; v_call: TRBV10-3; cdr3_nt: TGTGCCATCAGTGAGGCCGGGGGACTAGCGGGTCTCGGGACCCAGTACTTC; cdr3_aa: CAISEAGGLAGLGTQYF
clone_size: many; j_call: TRBJ1-1; d_call: -; v_call: TRBV11-2; cdr3_nt: TGTGCCAGCAGCTTAGCGGGGGGGGGCTTCGGCACTGAAGCTTTCTTT; cdr3_aa: CASSLAGGGFGTEAFF
clone_size: many; j_call: TRBJ2-7; d_call: TRBD1; v_call: TRBV3-1; cdr3_nt: TGTGCCAGCAGCCTCTGGACAGGGAGAGAGCAGTACTTC; cdr3_aa: CASSLWTGREQYF
clone_size: -; j_call: TRBJ2-7; d_call: -; v_call: TRBV28; cdr3_nt: TGTGCCAGCAGTTTACCAGGGTGGGAGCAGTACTTC; cdr3_aa: CASSLPGWEQYF
clone_size: many; j_call: TRBJ1-2; d_call: -; v_call: TRBV5-1; cdr3_nt: TGCGCCAGCAGCTTGGAACAGGGAGGGACCAGGACGTATGGCTACACCTTC; cdr3_aa: CASSLEQGGTRTYGYTF
clone_size: -; j_call: TRBJ1-1; d_call: -; v_call: TRBV7-9; cdr3_nt: TGTGCCAGCAGCACGAAGGGACTGGGGAACACTGAAGCTTTCTTT; cdr3_aa: CASSTKGLGNTEAFF
clone_size: -; j_call: TRBJ2-7; d_call: -; v_call: TRBV14; cdr3_nt: TGTGCCAGCAGTCACGACAGGATGAGCTCCTACGAGCAGTACTTC; cdr3_aa: CASSHDRMSSYEQYF
clone_size: few; j_call: TRBJ2-5; d_call: TRBD2; v_call: TRBV12-3/TRBV12-4; cdr3_nt: TGTGCCAGCAGTTTTCTAGCGGGAGAAGAGACCCAGTACTTC; cdr3_aa: CASSFLAGEETQYF
clone_size: few; j_call: TRBJ1-5; d_call: -; v_call: TRBV20-1; cdr3_nt: TGCAGTGCTAGCGGGGGATGGAATCAGCCCCAGCATTTT; cdr3_aa: CSASGGWNQPQHF
clone_size: few; j_call: TRBJ2-7; d_call: -; v_call: TRBV30; cdr3_nt: TGTGCCTGGCGGGCAGGGTGGGAGGAGCAGTACTTC; cdr3_aa: CAWRAGWEEQYF
clone_size: -; j_call: TRBJ2-7; d_call: TRBD2; v_call: TRBV2; cdr3_nt: TGTGCCAGCATACCCACTACTAGCGGGAGTTACGAGCAGTACTTC; cdr3_aa: CASIPTTSGSYEQYF
clone_size: many; j_call: TRBJ2-3; d_call: TRBD1; v_call: TRBV3-1; cdr3_nt: TGTGCCAGCAGCCAATCCACAGGGGCCACAGATACGCAGTATTTT; cdr3_aa: CASSQSTGATDTQYF
clone_size: few; j_call: TRBJ1-1; d_call: -; v_call: TRBV5-1; cdr3_nt: TGCGCCAGCCTCGAAGGGGGGGGTTTGAACACTGAAGCTTTCTTT; cdr3_aa: CASLEGGGLNTEAFF
clone_size: -; j_call: TRBJ2-5; d_call: -; v_call: TRBV7-9; cdr3_nt: TGTGCCAGCAGCTTAAGACCCAACCAAGAGACCCAGTACTTC; cdr3_aa: CASSLRPNQETQYF
clone_size: -; j_call: TRBJ2-5; d_call: TRBD2; v_call: TRBV27; cdr3_nt: TGTGCCAGCAGTCCGCGGGGGGCGCTAGCGGGGGGGGAGACCCAGTACTTC; cdr3_aa: CASSPRGALAGGETQYF
clone_size: -; j_call: TRBJ2-5; d_call: TRBD2; v_call: TRBV28; cdr3_nt: TGTGCCAGCAGACGCGGGAGATTACAGTACTTC; cdr3_aa: CASRRGRLQYF
clone_size: -; j_call: TRBJ2-7; d_call: -; v_call: TRBV20-1; cdr3_nt: TGCAGTGCTGGAGAAGGAGGGGGACGCAGGGCGAACGAGCAGTACTTC; cdr3_aa: CSAGEGGGRRANEQYF
clone_size: many; j_call: TRBJ2-1; d_call: TRBD2; v_call: TRBV6-1; cdr3_nt: TGTGCCAGCAGTGAGGACACTAGCGGGGCTAACAATGAGCAGTTCTTC; cdr3_aa: CASSEDTSGANNEQFF
clone_size: many; j_call: TRBJ1-4; d_call: -; v_call: TRBV3-1; cdr3_nt: TGTGCCAGCAGCCAAGATTGGGACTCTACAAATGAAAAACTGTTTTTT; cdr3_aa: CASSQDWDSTNEKLFF
clone_size: -; j_call: TRBJ1-1; d_call: TRBD1; v_call: TRBV20-1; cdr3_nt: TGCAGTGCTAGGGACAGGGGGCAGGGCACTGAAGCTTTCTTT; cdr3_aa: CSARDRGQGTEAFF
clone_size: -; j_call: TRBJ2-7; d_call: TRBD1; v_call: TRBV5-5; cdr3_nt: TGTGCCAGCAGGCCGTCGGGACAGCGGACCTACGAGCAGTACTTC; cdr3_aa: CASRPSGQRTYEQYF